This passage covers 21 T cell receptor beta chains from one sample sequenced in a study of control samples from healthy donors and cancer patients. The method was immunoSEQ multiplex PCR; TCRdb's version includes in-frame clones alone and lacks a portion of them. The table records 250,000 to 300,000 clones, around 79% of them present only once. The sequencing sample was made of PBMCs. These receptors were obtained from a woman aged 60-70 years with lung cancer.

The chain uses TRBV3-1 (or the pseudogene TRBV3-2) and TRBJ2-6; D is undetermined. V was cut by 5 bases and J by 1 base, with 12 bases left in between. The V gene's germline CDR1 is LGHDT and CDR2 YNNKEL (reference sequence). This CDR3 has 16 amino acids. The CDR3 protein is CASSDLSHSGANVLTF. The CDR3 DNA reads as TGTGCCAGCAGCGACCTGAGCCATTCTGGGGCCAACGTCCTGACTTTC.

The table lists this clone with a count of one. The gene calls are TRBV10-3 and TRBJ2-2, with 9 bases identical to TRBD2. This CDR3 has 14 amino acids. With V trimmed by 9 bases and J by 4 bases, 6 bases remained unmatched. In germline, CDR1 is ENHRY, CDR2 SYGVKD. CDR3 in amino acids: CAMKREEVTGELFF. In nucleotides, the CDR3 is TGTGCCATGAAGCGGGAGGAGGTCACCGGGGAGCTGTTTTTT.

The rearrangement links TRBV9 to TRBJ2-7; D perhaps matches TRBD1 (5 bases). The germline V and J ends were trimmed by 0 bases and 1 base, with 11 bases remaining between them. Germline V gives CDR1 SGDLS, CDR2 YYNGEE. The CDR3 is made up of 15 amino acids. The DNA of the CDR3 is TGTGCCAGCAGCGTAGATCCGCAGGGATCCTACGAGCAGTACTTC. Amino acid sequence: CASSVDPQGSYEQYF.

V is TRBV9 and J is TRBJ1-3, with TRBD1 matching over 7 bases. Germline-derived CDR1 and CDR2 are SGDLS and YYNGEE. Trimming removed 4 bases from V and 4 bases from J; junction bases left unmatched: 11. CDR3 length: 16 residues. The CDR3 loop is CASSPWGDSVGNTIYF. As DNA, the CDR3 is TGTGCCAGCAGCCCCTGGGGGGACAGTGTCGGAAACACCATATATTTT.

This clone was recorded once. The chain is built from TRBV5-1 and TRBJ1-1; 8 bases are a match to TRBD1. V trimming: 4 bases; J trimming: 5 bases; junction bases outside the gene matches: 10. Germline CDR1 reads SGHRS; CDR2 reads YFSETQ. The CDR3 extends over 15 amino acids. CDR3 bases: TGCGCCAGCAGCATCCAGACAGGGGTCGGGACTGAAGCTTTCTTT. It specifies CASSIQTGVGTEAFF.

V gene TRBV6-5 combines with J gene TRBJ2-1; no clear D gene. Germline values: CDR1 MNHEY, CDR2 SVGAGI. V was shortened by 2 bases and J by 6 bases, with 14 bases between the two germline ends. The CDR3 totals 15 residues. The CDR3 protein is CASSYGRTRVNEQFF. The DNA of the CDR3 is TGTGCCAGCAGTTACGGGCGGACCCGAGTCAATGAGCAGTTCTTC.

The CDR3 protein is CASSVRGTEAFF. The DNA for the CDR3 is TGTGCCAGCTCAGTCAGGGGTACTGAAGCTTTCTTT. This chain joins TRBV18 and TRBJ1-1, with D perhaps TRBD1 (6 bases). The V end lost 5 bases, the J end lost 5 bases, and 9 bases lay between the germline ends. Germline CDR1 KGHSH, CDR2 LQKENI. The CDR3 runs 12 residues. Supplemented by reference TRBV18 and TRBJ1-1, the full variable domain reads NAGVMQNPRHLVRRRGQEARLRCSPMKGHSHVYWYRQLPEEGLKFMVYLQKENIIDESGMPKERFSAEFPKEGPSILRIQQVVRGDSAAYFCASSVRGTEAFFGQGTRLTVV.

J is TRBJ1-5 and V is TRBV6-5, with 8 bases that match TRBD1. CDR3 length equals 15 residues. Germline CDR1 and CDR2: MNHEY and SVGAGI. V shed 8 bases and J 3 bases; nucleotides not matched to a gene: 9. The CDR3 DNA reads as TGTGCCAGCCTGATCTGGACAGGGAACAATCAGCCCCAGCATTTT. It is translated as CASLIWTGNNQPQHF.

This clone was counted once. The CDR3 nucleotides read TGTGCCAGCAGTATGGGGTGGACAGGGTCGGCAACTAATGAAAAACTGTTTTTT. It codes for CASSMGWTGSATNEKLFF. The chain is built from TRBV27 and TRBJ1-4, with 8 bases matching TRBD1. The germline CDR1 and CDR2 sequences are MNHEY and SMNVEV (reference sequence). The CDR3 is 18 residues long. The V gene end was trimmed by 5 bases and the J gene end by 0 bases; junction bases not matched to a gene: 11. Full variable domain (remainder filled in from reference TRBV27 and TRBJ1-4): EAQVTQNPRYLITVTGKKLTVTCSQNMNHEYMSWYRQDPGLGLRQIYYSMNVEVTDKGDVPEGYKVSRKEKRNFPLILESPSPNQTSLYFCASSMGWTGSATNEKLFFGSGTQLSVL.

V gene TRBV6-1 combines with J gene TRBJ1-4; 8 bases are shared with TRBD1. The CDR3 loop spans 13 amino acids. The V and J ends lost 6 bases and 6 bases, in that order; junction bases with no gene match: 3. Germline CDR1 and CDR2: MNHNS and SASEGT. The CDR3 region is CASRPGQDEKLFF. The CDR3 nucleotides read TGTGCCAGCAGGCCGGGACAGGATGAAAAACTGTTTTTT.

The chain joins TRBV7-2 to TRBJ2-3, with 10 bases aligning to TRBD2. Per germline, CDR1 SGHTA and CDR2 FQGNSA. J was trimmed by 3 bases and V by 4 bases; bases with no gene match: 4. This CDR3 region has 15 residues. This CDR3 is CASSSAGGWTDTQYF. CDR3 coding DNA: TGTGCCAGCAGCTCAGCGGGGGGGTGGACAGATACGCAGTATTTT.

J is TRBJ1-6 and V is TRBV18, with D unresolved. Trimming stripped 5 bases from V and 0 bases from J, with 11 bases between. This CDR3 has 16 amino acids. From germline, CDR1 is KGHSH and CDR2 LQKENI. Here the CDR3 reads CASSSWASSYNSPLHF. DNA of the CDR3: TGTGCCAGCTCATCGTGGGCCAGCTCCTATAATTCACCCCTCCACTTT.

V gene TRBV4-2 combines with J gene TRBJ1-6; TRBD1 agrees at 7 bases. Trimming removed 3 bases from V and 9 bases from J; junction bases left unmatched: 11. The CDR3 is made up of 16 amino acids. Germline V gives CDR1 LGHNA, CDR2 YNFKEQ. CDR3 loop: CASSQGGGRGVSPLHF. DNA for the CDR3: TGTGCCAGCAGCCAGGGGGGAGGCAGGGGGGTTTCACCCCTCCACTTT.

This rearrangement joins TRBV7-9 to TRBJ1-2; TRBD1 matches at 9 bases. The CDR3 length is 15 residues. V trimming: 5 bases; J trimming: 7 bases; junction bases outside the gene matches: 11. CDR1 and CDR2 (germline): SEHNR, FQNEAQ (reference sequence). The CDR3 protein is CASSIRPGQGGGYTF. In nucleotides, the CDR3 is TGTGCCAGCAGCATCAGACCGGGACAGGGCGGTGGCTACACCTTC.

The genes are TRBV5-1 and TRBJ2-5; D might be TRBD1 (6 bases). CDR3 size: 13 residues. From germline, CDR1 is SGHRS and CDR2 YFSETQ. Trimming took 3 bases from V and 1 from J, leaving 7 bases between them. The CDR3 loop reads CASSWTAQETQYF. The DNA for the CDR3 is TGCGCCAGCAGCTGGACAGCCCAAGAGACCCAGTACTTC.

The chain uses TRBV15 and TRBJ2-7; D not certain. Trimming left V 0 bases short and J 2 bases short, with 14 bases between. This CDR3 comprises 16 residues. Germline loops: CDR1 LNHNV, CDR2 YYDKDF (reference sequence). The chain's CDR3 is CATSRDALTLTYEQYF. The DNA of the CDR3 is TGTGCCACCAGCAGAGATGCGCTAACACTCACCTACGAGCAGTACTTC.

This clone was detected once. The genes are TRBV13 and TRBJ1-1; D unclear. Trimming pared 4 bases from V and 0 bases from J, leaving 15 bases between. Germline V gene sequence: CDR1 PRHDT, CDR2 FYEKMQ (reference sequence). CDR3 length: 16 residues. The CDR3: CASSSRAATMNTEAFF. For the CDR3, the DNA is TGTGCCAGCAGCTCCCGGGCCGCGACTATGAACACTGAAGCTTTCTTT.

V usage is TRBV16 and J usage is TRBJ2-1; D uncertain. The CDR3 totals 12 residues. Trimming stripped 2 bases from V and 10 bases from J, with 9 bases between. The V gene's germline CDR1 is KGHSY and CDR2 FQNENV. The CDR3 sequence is CASSQDRSEQFF. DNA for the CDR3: TGTGCCAGCAGCCAAGACCGCAGCGAGCAGTTCTTC.

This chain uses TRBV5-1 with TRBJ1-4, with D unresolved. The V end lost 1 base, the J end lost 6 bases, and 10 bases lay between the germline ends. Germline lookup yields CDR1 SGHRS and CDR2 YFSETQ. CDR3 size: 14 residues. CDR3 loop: CASSLSVGDEKLFF. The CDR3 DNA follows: TGCGCCAGCAGCTTGTCCGTGGGCGATGAAAAACTGTTTTTT.

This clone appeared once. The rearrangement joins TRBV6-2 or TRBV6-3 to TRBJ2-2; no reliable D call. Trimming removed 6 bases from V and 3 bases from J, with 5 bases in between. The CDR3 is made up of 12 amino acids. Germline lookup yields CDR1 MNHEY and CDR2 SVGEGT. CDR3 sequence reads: CASSLYTGELFF. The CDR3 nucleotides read TGTGCCAGCAGCCTCTACACCGGGGAGCTGTTTTTT.

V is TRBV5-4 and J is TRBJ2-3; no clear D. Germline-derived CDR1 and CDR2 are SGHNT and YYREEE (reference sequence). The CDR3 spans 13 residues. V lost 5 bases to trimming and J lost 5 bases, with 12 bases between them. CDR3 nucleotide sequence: TGTGCCAGCAGTACCGAATCTTTAGATACGCAGTATTTT. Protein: CASSTESLDTQYF.